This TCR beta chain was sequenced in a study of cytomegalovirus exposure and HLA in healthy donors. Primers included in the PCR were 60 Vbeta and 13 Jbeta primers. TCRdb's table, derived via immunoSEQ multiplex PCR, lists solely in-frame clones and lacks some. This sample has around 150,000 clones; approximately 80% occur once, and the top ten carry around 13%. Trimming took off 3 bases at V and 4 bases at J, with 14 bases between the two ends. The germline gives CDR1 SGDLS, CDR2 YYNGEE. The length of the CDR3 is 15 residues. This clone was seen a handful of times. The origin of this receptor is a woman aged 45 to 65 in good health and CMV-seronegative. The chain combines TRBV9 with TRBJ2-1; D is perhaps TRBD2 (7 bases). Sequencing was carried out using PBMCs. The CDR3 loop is CASSGEGGGYNEQFF. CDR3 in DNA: TGTGCCAGCAGCGGCGAGGGGGGAGGGTACAATGAGCAGTTCTTC. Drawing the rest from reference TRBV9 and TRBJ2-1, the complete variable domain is DSGVTQTPKHLITATGQRVTLRCSPRSGDLSVYWYQQSLDQGLQFLIQYYNGEERAKGNILERFSAQQFPDLHSELNLSSLELGDSALYFCASSGEGGGYNEQFFGPGTRLTVL.